The entry that follows covers one T cell receptor beta chain sequence. These data belong to a study of molecular identifiers for immune sequencing clone quantification. TCRdb reanalysed the PCR reads using MiXCR and keeps one entry per CDR3 protein. The sample lists hundreds of thousands of distinct CDR3 sequences; 25% were seen once. Per germline, CDR1 LGHNA and CDR2 YSLEER. Trimming cost V 1 base and J 5 bases, with 11 bases left between them. This CDR3 comprises 14 residues. The clonotype originates from a human donor in good health. Some libraries in this study had Jurkat cell RNA spiked in. Sequenced: naive CD8+ T cells from blood, with Jurkat cell RNA spiked in. Subset of the sample: FACS-sorted CD8+CD4-CCR7+CD45RA+ naive T cells. V and J are TRBV4-3 and TRBJ2-5; tentatively, D is TRBD1 or TRBD2 (5 bases each). The CDR3 nucleotides read TGCGCCAGCAGCCAAGTATTCAGGGAGGAGACCCAGTACTTC. Its protein is CASSQVFREETQYF.